This T cell receptor (beta chain) was identified in a study of shared clonotypes between healthy human individuals. Study-wide results and limits: Shared clonotypes across all four donors exceeded non-shared ones in generation probability. Incomplete sequencing of sorted subsets was indicated by rarefaction despite large depth. It was observed that roughly 5.5% of naive CD4 clonotypes were shared across several donors.

The CDR3 has 13 residues. Germline CDR1 is MNHEY and CDR2 is SMNVEV (reference sequence). V was clipped by 3 bases and J by 5 bases, with 10 bases between them. On this clone itself: Antigen unknown. Other DNA sequences in the same sample also yield this CDR3.

From CD4+ cells came CD45RA+ naive and CD45RA-negative memory subsets. Some clones are missing from TCRdb's copy, which holds only in-frame ones; the method was immunoSEQ multiplex PCR. The sample contains 1 million to 1.3 million clones, about 80% of which appear only once. This receptor was taken from a man aged 18 to 30 in good health. Some clones in this sample may be carry-over from other donors' samples. The genes are TRBV27 and TRBJ2-5; maybe TRBD1 (6 bases). Specimen: memory CD4+ T cells from PBMCs. Subset: CD45RA-negative fraction. The CDR3 loop reads CASSFRRGETQYF. CDR3 sequence (DNA): TGTGCCAGCAGTTTTCGCAGGGGCGAGACCCAGTACTTC.